This T cell receptor (beta chain) appears in the sequencing data of a study of cytomegalovirus exposure and HLA in healthy donors. Study-level results: It was reportedly the case that the classifier diagnosed cytomegalovirus status with high specificity and sensitivity. According to a later analysis, donors in an Asian-associated ancestry cluster reportedly had fewer N-insertions than the roughly 670-donor mean. Using a false discovery rate of 0.05, a later analysis showed that around 16,000 TCR beta sequences were associated with HLA alleles.

13 Jbeta primers and 60 Vbeta primers were used for the PCR. In the study's own analysis: Unique TCR beta chains numbered approximately 80 million in a later analysis, with around 12 million shared. Profiling relied on immunoSEQ multiplex PCR, and the TCRdb table lists in-frame clones only, not all of them. That table gives V, J and clone size, and the DNA gave D and trimming. The data show about 98,000 clones, with approximately 80% seen just once and around a tenth held by the top ten. Trimming removed 5 bases from V and 7 bases from J, with 11 bases in between. The CDR3 has 13 residues. Germline V gives CDR1 SGHTA, CDR2 FQGTGA. Of note for this clone: Antigen specificity is unknown.

The source material was PBMCs. The sequence was obtained from a male donor in good health and CMV-seropositive. The rearrangement uses TRBV7-3 and TRBJ2-2, with a weak D call TRBD1 (6 bases). CDR3 DNA sequence: TGTGCCAGCAGCATACAGGGTGACGGGGAGCTGTTTTTT. The encoded protein is CASSIQGDGELFF.